This TCR beta chain comes out of a study of vaccination and CD4 T cells after COVID-19. Whole-study context: Post-COVID draws followed diagnosis by a median roughly 100 days (range 35 to 161). Post-vaccine sampling followed dose two by a median 72 days (range 14 to 241).

Notes on this clonotype: The antigen is unknown.

Treatment described: approximately 10-day PBMC culture with coronavirus spike peptide pools or control peptides (ViraFEST assay). With about 10 ug/ml peptide pools and approximately 10 IU/ml IL-2, PBMCs were cultured at 1.5 million to 2 million per well. V shed 2 bases and J shed 2 bases, with 5 bases lying between them. Germline CDR1 SEHNR, CDR2 FQNEAQ (reference sequence). The CDR3 is 13 amino acids. Cultured CD4+ T cells had their DNA profiled by the Oncomine TCR Beta short-read assay. MiXCR, applied by TCRdb to the PCR reads, yields one record per CDR3 protein. The table has roughly 5,400 distinct CDR3 sequences, about 47% seen once.

This clonotype originated in a human donor who had recovered from COVID-19. The rearrangement links TRBV7-9 to TRBJ2-3; D ambiguous. The sequencing sample was made of CD4+ T cells from blood, cultured in vitro. The CDR3 sequence is CASSLPNTDTQYF. CDR3 nucleotides: TGTGCCAGCAGCTTACCAAACACAGATACGCAGTATTTT.